One and the same sample provided the 12 T cell receptor beta chains below, sequenced in a study of cytomegalovirus exposure and HLA in healthy donors. With 60 Vbeta and 13 Jbeta primers, the PCR was carried out. This table comes from immunoSEQ multiplex PCR, and its TCRdb copy is limited to in-frame clones, with some not included. The table has roughly 120,000 clones, 81% seen once. Sequenced: PBMCs. The receptors derive from a woman aged 30 to 39 in good health and CMV-seronegative.

The count of this clone is one. The genes are TRBV7-2 and TRBJ2-7; 8 nucleotides align to TRBD1. J lost 4 bases, V lost 2 bases, and 7 bases had no gene match. The CDR3 consists of 15 residues. The germline CDR1 and CDR2 sequences are SGHTA and FQGNSA. CDR3 DNA: TGTGCCAGCAGCTTACGTCCGGGACAGGAGTACGAGCAGTACTTC. It translates to CASSLRPGQEYEQYF.

CDR3 region: CAWTRPRSALPGAFF. The CDR3, as DNA: TGTGCCTGGACGAGGCCCCGATCCGCACTACCGGGGGCTTTCTTT. The V and J genes are TRBV30 and TRBJ1-1; D gene ambiguous. The CDR3 has 15 amino acids. Trimming shortened V by 4 bases and J by 11 bases, and 26 bases separated the two germline ends. CDR1 GTSNPN and CDR2 SVGIG come from the germline V gene (reference sequence). Using reference TRBV30 and TRBJ1-1 for the parts outside the CDR3, the full variable domain is SQTIHQWPATLVQPVGSPLSLECTVEGTSNPNLYWYRQAAGRGLQLLFYSVGIGQISSEVPQNLSASRPQDRQFILSSKKLLLSDSGFYLCAWTRPRSALPGAFFGQGTRLTVV.

In this sample, this clone turned up a few times. V is TRBV28 and J is TRBJ1-2; TRBD1 might be the D (5 bases). Germline V CDR1 and CDR2: MDHEN, SYDVKM. V lost 4 bases and J 4 bases, leaving 10 bases between the germline ends. This CDR3 is 13 amino acids long. CDR3 nucleotide sequence: TGTGCCAGCAGTTCATCAGGGATCTATGGCTACACCTTC. Its protein product is CASSSSGIYGYTF.

V is TRBV18 and J is TRBJ2-1; D is possibly TRBD2 (6 bases). Germline V gives CDR1 KGHSH, CDR2 LQKENI. The CDR3 contains 15 residues. V shed 3 bases and J shed 3 bases, with 12 bases lying between them. CDR3 amino acids: CASSPVSGDYNEQFF. The CDR3 region has the DNA TGTGCCAGCTCACCTGTGTCGGGAGACTACAATGAGCAGTTCTTC.

The rearrangement uses TRBV7-9 and TRBJ2-1; 7 nucleotides line up with TRBD2. The CDR3 covers 14 residues. The J segment lost 7 bases and the V segment lost 5 bases, leaving 8 bases of the junction unmatched. Germline V gene lookup returns CDR1 SEHNR and CDR2 FQNEAQ (reference sequence). The chain's CDR3 is CASSPLAGVNEQFF. The CDR3 DNA follows: TGTGCCAGCAGCCCCTTGGCGGGAGTTAATGAGCAGTTCTTC.

A single count supports this clone. The chain employs TRBV7-9 and TRBJ2-5, with 8 bases matching TRBD2. The CDR3 runs to 14 residues. The trim removed 6 bases at V and 4 bases at J, leaving 7 bases unmatched. The germline gives CDR1 SEHNR, CDR2 FQNEAQ (reference sequence). The CDR3 coding sequence is TGTGCCAGCAGGATGACTAGCGTTGGAGAGACCCAGTACTTC. Amino acid sequence: CASRMTSVGETQYF.

The chain links TRBV5-1 to TRBJ1-1; D gene ambiguous. This CDR3 is 13 amino acids long. Deletions cut 4 bases from V and 2 bases from J, with 9 bases between. Germline V gives CDR1 SGHRS, CDR2 YFSETQ. CDR3 sequence reads: CASSAETNTEAFF. CDR3 sequence (DNA): TGCGCCAGCAGCGCAGAGACAAACACTGAAGCTTTCTTT.

The V call is TRBV4-1, the J call TRBJ2-7, with D unclear. Trimming cost V 0 bases and J 4 bases, with 7 bases left between them. The CDR3 runs 13 residues. Germline CDR1 reads MGHRA; CDR2 reads YSYEKL. CDR3 residues: CASSQDPQYEQYF. Here the CDR3 DNA reads TGCGCCAGCAGCCAAGATCCCCAATACGAGCAGTACTTC.

The chain carries TRBV6-6 and TRBJ2-5; 8 nucleotides align to TRBD2. Germline lookup yields CDR1 MNHNY and CDR2 SVGAGI (reference sequence). CDR3 size: 13 residues. V dropped 6 bases and J dropped 4; count of bases not matched to a gene: 4. The chain's CDR3 is CASSYGGGETQYF. The CDR3 region has the DNA TGTGCCAGCAGCTACGGGGGGGGAGAGACCCAGTACTTC.

This clone was seen more than once but under ten times. The chain employs TRBV6-6 and TRBJ1-1; a possible D gene is TRBD1 (6 bases). The CDR3 extends over 14 amino acids. V dropped 0 bases and J dropped 5 bases, with 10 bases sitting between them. Germline CDR1 reads MNHNY; CDR2 reads SVGAGI (reference sequence). CDR3 residues: CASSYSQGWTEAFF. The CDR3 DNA reads TGTGCCAGCAGTTACTCGCAGGGGTGGACTGAAGCTTTCTTT.

The chain combines TRBV30 with TRBJ1-1, with 7 bases that match TRBD1. Germline CDR1 reads GTSNPN; CDR2 reads SVGIG (reference sequence). Trimming took 5 bases from V and 0 from J; bases not matched to a gene: 3. The length of the CDR3 is 13 residues. The CDR3 reads CAWEGQLNTEAFF. In nucleotides, the CDR3 is TGTGCCTGGGAGGGACAGTTGAACACTGAAGCTTTCTTT.

Concerning this clone: Its ends do not fully match the called genes, so a read error is possible. The V call is TRBV7-9, the J call TRBJ2-1; the match to TRBD2 covers 12 bases. CDR1 and CDR2 (germline): SEHNR, FQNEAQ (reference sequence). The CDR3 runs 18 residues. This CDR3 reads CSSSSLDGGTSGFYEQFF. DNA for the CDR3: TGTTCCAGCAGCTCATTAGACGGGGGGACTAGCGGGTTTTATGAGCAGTTCTTC.